Listed below are T cell receptor beta chains from one sample, sequenced in a study of tumour-infiltrating T cells in Burkitt lymphoma. Here immunoSEQ multiplex PCR was the method, and the copy in TCRdb shows in-frame clones only, minus some. The top ten clones hold 2% to 3% of a sample with about 6,300 clones, around 10% of them seen once. The source material was tumor tissue. Receptors were obtained from a human donor with diffuse large B-cell lymphoma. CDR3s include the opening cysteine and the closing phenylalanine or tryptophan. A D gene is named only where the DNA matches it firmly. Size is stated for part of the rows, as once, few or many counts, or as a class when the clone is expanded.

J gene: TRBJ1-5; D gene: NA; V gene: TRBV11-2; clone size: few; CDR3 DNA: TGTGCCAGCAGCATCGCCGGGCGACAGCCCCAGCATTTT; CDR3 protein: CASSIAGRQPQHF
J gene: TRBJ2-7; D gene: NA; V gene: TRBV21-1; clone size: NA; CDR3 DNA: TGTGCCAGCAGCGGACGGGACTCCCTTAGAATAGACGAGCAGTACTTC; CDR3 protein: CASSGRDSLRIDEQYF
J gene: TRBJ1-5; D gene: TRBD1; V gene: TRBV19; clone size: NA; CDR3 DNA: TGTGCCAGTAGTATCTCGTCAGGGGGCGATCAGCCCCAGCATTTT; CDR3 protein: CASSISSGGDQPQHF
J gene: TRBJ2-7; D gene: TRBD1; V gene: TRBV6-5; clone size: few; CDR3 DNA: TGTGCCAGCAGTTACGACAGGGGGGACGAGCAGTACTTC; CDR3 protein: CASSYDRGDEQYF
J gene: TRBJ1-3; D gene: NA; V gene: TRBV28; clone size: NA; CDR3 DNA: TGTGCCAGCAGCCTCACAGGGTGGAGGAACACCATATATTTT; CDR3 protein: CASSLTGWRNTIYF
J gene: TRBJ2-7; D gene: NA; V gene: TRBV13; clone size: few; CDR3 DNA: TGTGCCAGCAGCAGACTAGAGGGGGCAGGATCCTACGAGCAGTACTTC; CDR3 protein: CASSRLEGAGSYEQYF
J gene: TRBJ1-2; D gene: TRBD1; V gene: TRBV7-9; clone size: few; CDR3 DNA: TGTGCCAGCGAAAGGACAGGGGGGTACAACTATGGCTACACCTTC; CDR3 protein: CASERTGGYNYGYTF
J gene: TRBJ2-5; D gene: NA; V gene: TRBV7-9; clone size: few; CDR3 DNA: TGTGCCAGCAGCCCCTCCGGGGGAAGAGAGACCCAGTACTTC; CDR3 protein: CASSPSGGRETQYF
J gene: TRBJ2-7; D gene: NA; V gene: TRBV30; clone size: few; CDR3 DNA: TGTGCCTGGAGTAGTTGGAGGGAGCAGTACTTC; CDR3 protein: CAWSSWREQYF
J gene: TRBJ1-2; D gene: TRBD1; V gene: TRBV29-1; clone size: NA; CDR3 DNA: TGCAGCGTTGGGACAGGAGTAAACTATGGCTACACCTTC; CDR3 protein: CSVGTGVNYGYTF
J gene: TRBJ1-6; D gene: NA; V gene: TRBV4-2; clone size: few; CDR3 DNA: TGTGCCAGCAGCCTTGGAGGGGGATCACCCCTCCACTTT; CDR3 protein: CASSLGGGSPLHF
J gene: TRBJ2-7; D gene: NA; V gene: TRBV19; clone size: NA; CDR3 DNA: TGTGCCAGTAGTGATTTTTTGGGGGAGCAGTACTTC; CDR3 protein: CASSDFLGEQYF
J gene: TRBJ2-5; D gene: TRBD2; V gene: TRBV7-8; clone size: NA; CDR3 DNA: TGTGCCAGCAGCTTAAGTCCTAGCGGCCAGACCCAGTACTTC; CDR3 protein: CASSLSPSGQTQYF
J gene: TRBJ2-7; D gene: TRBD1; V gene: TRBV30; clone size: few; CDR3 DNA: TGTGCCTGGGAGGGACAGGGCACCCCCGAGCAGTACTTC; CDR3 protein: CAWEGQGTPEQYF
J gene: TRBJ2-5; D gene: TRBD2; V gene: TRBV10-1; clone size: few; CDR3 DNA: TGCGCCAGCAGTGAGTCGACGGGGGGAAAGGAGACCCAGTACTTC; CDR3 protein: CASSESTGGKETQYF
J gene: TRBJ1-2; D gene: NA; V gene: TRBV6-5; clone size: NA; CDR3 DNA: TGTGCCAGCGCTGACGCGTTCTATGGCTACACCTTC; CDR3 protein: CASADAFYGYTF
J gene: TRBJ2-5; D gene: NA; V gene: TRBV6-5; clone size: NA; CDR3 DNA: TGTGCCAGCAGAAAAATGGTGGGAGAGACCCAGTACTTC; CDR3 protein: CASRKMVGETQYF
J gene: TRBJ1-6; D gene: NA; V gene: TRBV5-5; clone size: few; CDR3 DNA: TGTGCCAGCAGCTTCCCGGGAACGCCCCTCCACTTT; CDR3 protein: CASSFPGTPLHF
J gene: TRBJ1-5; D gene: TRBD1; V gene: TRBV27; clone size: NA; CDR3 DNA: TGTGCCCCCCCCCGGGACAGGGGTTTTCGTCAGCCCCAGCATTTT; CDR3 protein: CAPPRDRGFRQPQHF
J gene: TRBJ1-2; D gene: TRBD1; V gene: TRBV10-3; clone size: few; CDR3 DNA: TGTGCCATCAGTCCCACAGGGGAGAACTATGGCTACACCTTC; CDR3 protein: CAISPTGENYGYTF
J gene: TRBJ1-1; D gene: NA; V gene: TRBV21-1; clone size: few; CDR3 DNA: TGTGCCAGCAGCAAAGCAACCGAGGCGAGGCCAGACACTGAAGCTTTCTTT; CDR3 protein: CASSKATEARPDTEAFF
J gene: TRBJ2-3; D gene: TRBD1; V gene: TRBV6-6; clone size: NA; CDR3 DNA: TGTGCCAGCAGTTTGACAGGGAACCCCACAGATACGCAGTATTTT; CDR3 protein: CASSLTGNPTDTQYF
J gene: TRBJ1-5; D gene: NA; V gene: TRBV19; clone size: NA; CDR3 DNA: TGTGCCAGTAGTAGGGGGACCGTGCATCCGGGGCATTTT; CDR3 protein: CASSRGTVHPGHF
J gene: TRBJ2-1; D gene: NA; V gene: TRBV27; clone size: NA; CDR3 DNA: TGTGCCCTAAAAATGGGGTTTGAGCAGTTCTTC; CDR3 protein: CALKMGFEQFF
J gene: TRBJ2-2; D gene: NA; V gene: TRBV19; clone size: NA; CDR3 DNA: TGTGCCAGTAGTATCGATCCCTCCCGAGCCCTAAGGACCGGGGAGCTGTTTTTT; CDR3 protein: CASSIDPSRALRTGELFF
J gene: TRBJ1-1; D gene: TRBD1; V gene: TRBV5-6; clone size: NA; CDR3 DNA: TGTGCCAACAGCTTGCCAAGGACAGGGTCCTCTATGAACACTGAAGCTTTCTTT; CDR3 protein: CANSLPRTGSSMNTEAFF
J gene: TRBJ1-3; D gene: NA; V gene: TRBV5-6; clone size: NA; CDR3 DNA: TGTGCCAGCAGCCAACGTGGGACTGACGCTGGAAACACCATATATTTT; CDR3 protein: CASSQRGTDAGNTIYF
J gene: TRBJ1-4; D gene: NA; V gene: TRBV7-2; clone size: few; CDR3 DNA: TGTGCCAGCAGCTTAGCGGACCAAAATGAAAAACTGTTTTTT; CDR3 protein: CASSLADQNEKLFF
J gene: TRBJ1-2; D gene: NA; V gene: TRBV6-5; clone size: NA; CDR3 DNA: TGTGCCAGCAGTTATATGGCCGCTCCACATGGCTACACCTTC; CDR3 protein: CASSYMAAPHGYTF
J gene: TRBJ2-2; D gene: NA; V gene: TRBV30; clone size: few; CDR3 DNA: TGTGCCTGGAGTGTTGGACCCGCCGGGGAGCTGTTTTTT; CDR3 protein: CAWSVGPAGELFF
J gene: TRBJ2-2; D gene: NA; V gene: TRBV19; clone size: few; CDR3 DNA: TGTGCCAGTAAAGAGGGCAGGTTTATCGCCGGGGAGCTGTTTTTT; CDR3 protein: CASKEGRFIAGELFF
J gene: TRBJ2-1; D gene: NA; V gene: TRBV7-2; clone size: few; CDR3 DNA: TGTGCCAGCAGCTTAAGGTACAATGAGCAGTTCTTC; CDR3 protein: CASSLRYNEQFF
J gene: TRBJ2-7; D gene: TRBD2; V gene: TRBV5-1; clone size: few; CDR3 DNA: TGCGCCAGCAGCGAACTAGCGGGGCTGGGGGACGAGCAGTACTTC; CDR3 protein: CASSELAGLGDEQYF
J gene: TRBJ2-7; D gene: NA; V gene: TRBV4-1; clone size: NA; CDR3 DNA: TGCGCCAGCAGCCACGCCCCCCGGGACGGTACCTACGAGCAGTACTTC; CDR3 protein: CASSHAPRDGTYEQYF
J gene: TRBJ1-6; D gene: TRBD1; V gene: TRBV2; clone size: NA; CDR3 DNA: TGTGCCAGCAGTGATTTCCGGGACAGGGGGCTCTCCTATAATTCACCCCTCCACTTT; CDR3 protein: CASSDFRDRGLSYNSPLHF
J gene: TRBJ1-1; D gene: NA; V gene: TRBV6-5; clone size: few; CDR3 DNA: TGTGCCAGCCAAATAGGCGGGAACACTGAAGCTTTCTTT; CDR3 protein: CASQIGGNTEAFF
J gene: TRBJ2-5; D gene: TRBD1; V gene: TRBV5-1; clone size: NA; CDR3 DNA: TGCGCCAGCAGCCCATGGACAGGGGATCAAGAGACCCAGTACTTC; CDR3 protein: CASSPWTGDQETQYF
J gene: TRBJ2-2; D gene: TRBD1; V gene: TRBV7-9; clone size: few; CDR3 DNA: TGTGCCAGCAGCTTAGCGGGATTGTGGGGACAGGGACGATCGGGGGAGCTGTTTTTT; CDR3 protein: CASSLAGLWGQGRSGELFF
J gene: TRBJ2-3; D gene: TRBD1; V gene: TRBV6-5; clone size: NA; CDR3 DNA: TGTGCCAGCAGTTACTGGACAGGGGCAGATACGCAGTATTTT; CDR3 protein: CASSYWTGADTQYF
J gene: TRBJ1-2; D gene: NA; V gene: TRBV5-6; clone size: few; CDR3 DNA: TGTGCCAGCAGCTTGTTTCTCGGGACGTCGAGTTTCCGTAAAGATGGCTACACCTTC; CDR3 protein: CASSLFLGTSSFRKDGYTF
J gene: TRBJ2-7; D gene: NA; V gene: TRBV2; clone size: few; CDR3 DNA: TGTGCCAGCACCCCGCTCCTTACCTACGAGCAGTACTTC; CDR3 protein: CASTPLLTYEQYF
J gene: TRBJ2-1; D gene: NA; V gene: TRBV9; clone size: NA; CDR3 DNA: TGTGCCAGCAGCGCTTACCAAAATGAGCAGTTCTTC; CDR3 protein: CASSAYQNEQFF
J gene: TRBJ1-1; D gene: NA; V gene: TRBV6-1; clone size: NA; CDR3 DNA: TGTGCCAGCAGTGAAGGTCCGGGGGCGCACACTGAAGCTTTCTTT; CDR3 protein: CASSEGPGAHTEAFF
J gene: TRBJ2-6; D gene: NA; V gene: TRBV6-1; clone size: NA; CDR3 DNA: TGTGCCAGCACGAATAGGGGGACTGGGGCCAACGTCCTGACTTTC; CDR3 protein: CASTNRGTGANVLTF
J gene: TRBJ1-2; D gene: TRBD1; V gene: TRBV7-6; clone size: NA; CDR3 DNA: TGTGCCAGCAGCTCGCGCTTGACAGGGGACTACACCTTC; CDR3 protein: CASSSRLTGDYTF
J gene: TRBJ2-1; D gene: NA; V gene: TRBV5-6; clone size: NA; CDR3 DNA: TGTGCCAGCAGCCAGTACAATGAGCAGTTCTTC; CDR3 protein: CASSQYNEQFF
J gene: TRBJ2-6; D gene: NA; V gene: TRBV27; clone size: NA; CDR3 DNA: TGTGCCAGCAGTCTTCCTAGCTCTGGGGCCAACGTCCTGACTTTC; CDR3 protein: CASSLPSSGANVLTF